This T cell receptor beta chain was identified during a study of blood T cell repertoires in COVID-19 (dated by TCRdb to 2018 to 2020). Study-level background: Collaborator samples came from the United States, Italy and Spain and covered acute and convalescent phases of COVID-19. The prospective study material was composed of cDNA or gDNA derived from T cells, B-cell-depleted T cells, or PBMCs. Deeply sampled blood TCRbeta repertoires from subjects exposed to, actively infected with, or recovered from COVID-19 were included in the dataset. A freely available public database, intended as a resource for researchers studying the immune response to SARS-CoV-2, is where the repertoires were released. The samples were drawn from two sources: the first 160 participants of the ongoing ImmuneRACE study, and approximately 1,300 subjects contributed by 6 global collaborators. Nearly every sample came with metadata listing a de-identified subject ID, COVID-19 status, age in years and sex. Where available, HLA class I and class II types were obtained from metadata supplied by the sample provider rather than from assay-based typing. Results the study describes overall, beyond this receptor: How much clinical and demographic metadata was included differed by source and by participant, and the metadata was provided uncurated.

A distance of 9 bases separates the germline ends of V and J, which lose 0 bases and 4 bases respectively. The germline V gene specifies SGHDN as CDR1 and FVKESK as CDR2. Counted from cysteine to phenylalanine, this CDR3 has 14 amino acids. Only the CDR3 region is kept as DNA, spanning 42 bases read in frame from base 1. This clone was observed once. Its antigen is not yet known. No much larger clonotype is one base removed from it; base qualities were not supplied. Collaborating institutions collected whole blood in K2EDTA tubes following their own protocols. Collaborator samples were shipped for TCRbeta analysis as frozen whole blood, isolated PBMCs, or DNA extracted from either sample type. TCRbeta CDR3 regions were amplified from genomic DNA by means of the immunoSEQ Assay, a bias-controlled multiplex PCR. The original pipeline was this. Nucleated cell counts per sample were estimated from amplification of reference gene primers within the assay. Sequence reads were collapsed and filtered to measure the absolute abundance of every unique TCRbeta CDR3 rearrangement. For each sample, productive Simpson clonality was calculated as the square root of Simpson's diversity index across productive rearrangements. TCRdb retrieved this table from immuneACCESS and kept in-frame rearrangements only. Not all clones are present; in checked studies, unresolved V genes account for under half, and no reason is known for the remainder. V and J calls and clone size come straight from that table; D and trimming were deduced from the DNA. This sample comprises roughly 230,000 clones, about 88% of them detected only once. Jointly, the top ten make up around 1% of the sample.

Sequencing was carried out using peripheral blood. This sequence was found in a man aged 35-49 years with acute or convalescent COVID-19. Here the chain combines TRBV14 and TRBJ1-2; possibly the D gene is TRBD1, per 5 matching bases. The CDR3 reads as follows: CASSQEQALYGYTF. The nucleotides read TGTGCCAGCAGCCAAGAACAGGCACTCTATGGCTACACCTTC.